The subject of this entry is one T cell receptor (beta chain). Its antigen is not identified. One junction end does not reproduce the germline sequence, and a read error may be involved. This sample was included in a study of vaccination effects on CD4 cells after COVID-19. This table comes from immunoSEQ multiplex PCR, and its TCRdb copy is limited to in-frame clones, with some not included. Among around 83,000 clones listed, 74% were seen once. The CDR3 has 12 residues. The germline CDR1 and CDR2 sequences are SNHLY and FYNNEI. After expansion with viral peptide pools in the ViraFEST assay, antigen-specific CD4+ T cells were sequenced. Cultured cells yielded isolated CD4+ T cells after nine to ten days. None of these healthy vaccinees had been infected with SARS-CoV-2 before vaccination. IL-2 medium supplanted half the medium on days 3 and 7.

The receptor was derived from a human donor who received a COVID-19 vaccine. This specimen was CD4+ T cells from PBMCs cultured with HCoV-229E spike peptides, taken before COVID-19 vaccination. The V call is TRBV2, the J call TRBJ1-3; maybe TRBD1 (6 bases). The CDR3 sequence is CASSEALGRGVF. The CDR3 bases are TGTGCCAGCAGTGAAGCGCTAGGCAGGGGAGTATTT.